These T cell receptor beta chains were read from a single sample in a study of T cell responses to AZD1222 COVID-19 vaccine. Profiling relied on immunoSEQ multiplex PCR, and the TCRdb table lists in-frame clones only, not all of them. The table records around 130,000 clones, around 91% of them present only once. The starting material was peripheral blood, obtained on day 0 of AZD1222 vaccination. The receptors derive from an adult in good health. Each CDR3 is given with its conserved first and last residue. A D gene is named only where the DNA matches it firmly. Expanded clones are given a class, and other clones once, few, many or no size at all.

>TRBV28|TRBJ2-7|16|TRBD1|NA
CASRGRQGSLNNEQYF
TGTGCCAGCAGGGGACGACAGGGGTCCCTTAATAACGAGCAGTACTTC
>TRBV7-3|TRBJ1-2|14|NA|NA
CASSPGGGNYGYTF
TGTGCCAGCAGCCCCGGGGGGGGCAACTATGGCTACACCTTC
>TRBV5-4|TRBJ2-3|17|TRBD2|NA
CASSPGTSGGAGDTQYF
TGTGCCAGCAGCCCGGGGACTAGCGGGGGGGCAGGAGATACGCAGTATTTT
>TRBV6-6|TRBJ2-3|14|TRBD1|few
CASSSGGSVDTQYF
TGTGCCAGCAGCTCAGGGGGTAGTGTGGATACGCAGTATTTT
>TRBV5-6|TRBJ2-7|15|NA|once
CASSCWGMGLYEQYF
TGTGCCAGCAGCTGTTGGGGGATGGGACTTTACGAGCAGTACTTC
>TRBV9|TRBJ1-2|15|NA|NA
CASSGVPPSPYGYTF
TGTGCCAGCAGCGGGGTCCCCCCATCGCCCTATGGCTACACCTTC
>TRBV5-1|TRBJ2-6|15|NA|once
CASSRVPSGANVLTF
TGCGCCAGCAGCAGGGTACCGTCTGGGGCCAACGTCCTGACTTTC
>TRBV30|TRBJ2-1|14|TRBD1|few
CAWARTGGMDEQFF
TGTGCCTGGGCACGGACAGGGGGCATGGATGAGCAGTTCTTC
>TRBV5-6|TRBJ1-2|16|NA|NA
CASSLNRRDDGRGYTF
TGTGCCAGCAGCTTGAACCGCCGGGACGATGGACGGGGCTACACCTTC
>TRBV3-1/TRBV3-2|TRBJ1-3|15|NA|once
CASSQFGGTGNTIYF
TGTGCCAGCAGCCAATTCGGAGGGACTGGAAACACCATATATTTT
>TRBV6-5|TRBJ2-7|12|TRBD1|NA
CASKGQNYEQYF
TGTGCCAGCAAGGGACAGAACTACGAGCAGTACTTC
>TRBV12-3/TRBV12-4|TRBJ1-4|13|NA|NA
CASSFPGREKLFF
TGTGCCAGCAGTTTCCCGGGAAGGGAAAAACTGTTTTTT
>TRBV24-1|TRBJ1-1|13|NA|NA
CATSDFEGTEAFF
TGTGCCACCAGTGATTTTGAGGGCACTGAAGCTTTCTTT
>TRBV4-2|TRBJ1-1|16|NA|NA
CASSHVPGEGNTEAFF
TGTGCCAGCAGCCATGTCCCGGGGGAAGGGAACACTGAAGCTTTCTTT
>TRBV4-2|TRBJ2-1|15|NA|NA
CASSQDHGEYNEQFF
TGTGCCAGCAGCCAAGATCATGGGGAGTACAATGAGCAGTTCTTC
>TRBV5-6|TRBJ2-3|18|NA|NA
CASSLEWQAATSTDTQYF
TGTGCCAGCAGCTTGGAGTGGCAGGCCGCGACTTCCACAGATACGCAGTATTTT
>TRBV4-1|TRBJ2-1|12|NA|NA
CASSQKGDEQFF
TGCGCCAGCAGCCAAAAGGGCGATGAGCAGTTCTTC
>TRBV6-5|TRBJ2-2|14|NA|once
CASSYSLGAGELFF
TGTGCCAGCAGTTACTCGTTGGGGGCCGGGGAGCTGTTTTTT
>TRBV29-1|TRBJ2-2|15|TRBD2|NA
CSVETAGETPGELFF
TGCAGCGTTGAGACGGCGGGAGAAACCCCCGGGGAGCTGTTTTTT
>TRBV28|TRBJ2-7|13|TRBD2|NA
CASRGSGTYEQYF
TGTGCCAGCAGGGGCAGCGGGACCTACGAGCAGTACTTC
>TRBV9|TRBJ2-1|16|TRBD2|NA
CASSVESSGGYNEQFF
TGTGCCAGCAGCGTAGAATCTAGCGGGGGCTACAATGAGCAGTTCTTC
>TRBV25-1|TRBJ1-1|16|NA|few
CASSVSPNTGNTEAFF
TGTGCCAGCAGTGTTTCGCCGAACACGGGGAACACTGAAGCTTTCTTT
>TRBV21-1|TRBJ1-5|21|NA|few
CASSKRGRHKKRPYSNQPQHF
TGTGCCAGCAGCAAACGGGGAAGACACAAGAAGCGCCCGTATAGCAATCAGCCCCAGCATTTT
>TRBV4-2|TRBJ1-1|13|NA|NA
CASSQDRGTEAFF
TGTGCCAGCAGCCAAGATCGGGGCACTGAAGCTTTCTTT
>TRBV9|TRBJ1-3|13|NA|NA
CASAGGGGNTIYF
TGTGCCAGCGCGGGGGGCGGTGGAAACACCATATATTTT
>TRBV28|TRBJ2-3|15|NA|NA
CASSTIWGSTDTQYF
TGTGCCAGCAGTACAATTTGGGGTAGCACAGATACGCAGTATTTT
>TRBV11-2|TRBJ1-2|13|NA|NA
CASSYEINYGYTF
TGTGCCAGCAGCTATGAGATCAACTATGGCTACACCTTC
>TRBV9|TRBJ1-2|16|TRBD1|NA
CASSGGGGDRDYGYTF
TGTGCCAGCAGCGGCGGCGGGGGGGACAGAGATTATGGCTACACCTTC
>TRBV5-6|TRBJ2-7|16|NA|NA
CASSLYRVRGVDEQYF
TGTGCCAGCAGCTTGTACCGGGTTCGAGGGGTCGACGAGCAGTACTTC
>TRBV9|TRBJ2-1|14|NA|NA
CASSLGGVNNEQFF
TGTGCCAGCAGCCTGGGGGGAGTCAACAATGAGCAGTTCTTC